This TCR beta chain was identified in a study of blood T cell repertoires in COVID-19 (dated by TCRdb to about 2020). Some background on the complete study: Samples from collaborators originated in the United States, Italy and Spain and spanned both the acute and convalescent phases of COVID-19. The prospective study material was composed of cDNA or gDNA derived from T cells, B-cell-depleted T cells, or PBMCs. The dataset comprised deeply sampled blood TCRbeta repertoires from subjects exposed to, actively infected with, or recovered from COVID-19. A freely available public database, intended as a resource for researchers studying the immune response to SARS-CoV-2, is where the repertoires were released. The samples were drawn from the first 160 participants of the ongoing ImmuneRACE study and from 1,254 subjects provided by 6 global collaborators. The sample metadata nearly always contained a de-identified subject ID, COVID-19 status, age in years and sex. Where available, HLA class I and class II types were obtained from metadata supplied by the sample provider rather than from assay-based typing. Broad study findings and their caveats: How much clinical and demographic metadata was included differed by source and by participant, and the metadata was provided uncurated.

On this clone itself: Its antigen remains undetermined. No per-base quality is available; no much larger clone lies one base away.

One collaborating source in Seattle enrolled patients during active infection and followed them longitudinally through the course of disease. Whole blood was collected in K2EDTA tubes by collaborating institutions according to the institutions' own protocols. For TCRbeta analysis, collaborators shipped samples as frozen whole blood, isolated PBMCs, or DNA extracted from either of those sample types. As encoded in the germline V gene (reference sequence), CDR1 is LGHDT while CDR2 is YNNKEL. The junction shows trimming of 1 base on V and 2 bases on J, plus 11 bases between the germline ends. The CDR3 runs 16 residues from the cysteine to the phenylalanine. Only the CDR3 region is kept as DNA, spanning 48 bases read in frame from base 1. TCRbeta CDR3 regions were amplified from genomic DNA using the immunoSEQ Assay, a bias-controlled multiplex PCR. Under the source paper's analysis protocol: The number of nucleated cells in each sample was estimated by amplification of reference gene primers within the assay. Sequence reads were collapsed and filtered to measure the absolute abundance of every unique TCRbeta CDR3 rearrangement. For each sample, productive Simpson clonality was calculated as the square root of Simpson's diversity index across productive rearrangements. The table comes from immuneACCESS by way of TCRdb, which keeps in-frame sequences with V and J called. Part of the clones is missing from these tables; in studies checked, under half for an unresolved V gene and the rest for unknown reasons. For V, J and clone size, that table is used; D and trimming come from the DNA. Recorded for this sample are roughly 440,000 clones; approximately 89% of them occurred a single time. The top ten clonotypes cover about 12% of the sample.

The origin of this receptor is a woman aged 45 to 65 with COVID-19, enrolled during active disease. This receptor chain uses TRBV3-1 (or the pseudogene TRBV3-2) and TRBJ1-4, with the D gene not clear enough to name. The sample comprised peripheral blood. The CDR3 region has the sequence CASSQGAVFTNEKLFF. The DNA sequence reads TGTGCCAGCAGCCAAGGAGCGGTTTTCACTAATGAAAAACTGTTTTTT.